The following is a TCR beta chain sequence with its context. Primers included in the PCR were 60 Vbeta and 13 Jbeta primers. Produced via immunoSEQ multiplex PCR; TCRdb's table is partial and in-frame only. The data hold about 190,000 clones, with approximately 78% observed a single time. Looked up from germline, CDR1 is MNHEY and CDR2 is SMNVEV (reference sequence). The CDR3 is 14 residues long. Losses at the gene ends were 10 bases for V and 4 bases for J; bases not matched to a gene: 10. The data are from a study of cytomegalovirus exposure and HLA in healthy donors. This chain links TRBV27 with TRBJ2-3; TRBD2 matches at 8 bases. Sample: PBMCs. This receptor was obtained from a woman under 30 in good health and CMV-seronegative. Here the CDR3 DNA reads TGTGCCACTAGCGGGCGGACCCGCGCAGATACGCAGTATTTT. Translation gives CATSGRTRADTQYF.